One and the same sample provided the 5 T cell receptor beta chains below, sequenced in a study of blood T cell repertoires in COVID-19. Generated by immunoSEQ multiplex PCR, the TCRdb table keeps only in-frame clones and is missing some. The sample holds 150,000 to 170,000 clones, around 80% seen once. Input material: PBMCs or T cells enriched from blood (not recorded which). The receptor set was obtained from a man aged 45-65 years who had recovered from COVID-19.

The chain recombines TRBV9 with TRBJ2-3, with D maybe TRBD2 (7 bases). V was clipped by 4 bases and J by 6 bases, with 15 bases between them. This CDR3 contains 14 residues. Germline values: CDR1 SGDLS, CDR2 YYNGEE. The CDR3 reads CASSPGGGGDTQYF. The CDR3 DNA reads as TGTGCCAGCAGCCCAGGCGGGGGCGGGGATACGCAGTATTTT.

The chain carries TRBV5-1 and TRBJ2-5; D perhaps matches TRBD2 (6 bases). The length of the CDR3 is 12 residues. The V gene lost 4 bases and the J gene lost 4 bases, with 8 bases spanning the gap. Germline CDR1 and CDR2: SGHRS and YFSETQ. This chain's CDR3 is CASSIGGETQYF. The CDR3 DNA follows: TGCGCCAGCAGCATCGGGGGAGAGACCCAGTACTTC.

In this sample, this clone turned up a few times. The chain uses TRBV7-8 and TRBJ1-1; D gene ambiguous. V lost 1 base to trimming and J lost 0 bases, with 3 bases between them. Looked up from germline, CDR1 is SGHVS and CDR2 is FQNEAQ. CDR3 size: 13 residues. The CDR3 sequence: CASSLVVNTEAFF. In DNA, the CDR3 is TGTGCCAGCAGCTTAGTAGTGAACACTGAAGCTTTCTTT.

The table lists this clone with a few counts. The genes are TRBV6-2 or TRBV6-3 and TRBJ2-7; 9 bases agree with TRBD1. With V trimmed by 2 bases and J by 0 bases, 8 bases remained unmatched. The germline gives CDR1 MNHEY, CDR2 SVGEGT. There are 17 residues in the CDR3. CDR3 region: CASSYVVGQGPSYEQYF. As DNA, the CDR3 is TGTGCCAGCAGTTACGTTGTCGGACAGGGGCCCTCCTACGAGCAGTACTTC.

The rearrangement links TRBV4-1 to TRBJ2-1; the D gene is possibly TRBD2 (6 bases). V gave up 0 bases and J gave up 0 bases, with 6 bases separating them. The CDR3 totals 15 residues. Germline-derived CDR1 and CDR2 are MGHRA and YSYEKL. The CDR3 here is CASSQEDYSYNEQFF. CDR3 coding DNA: TGCGCCAGCAGCCAAGAGGACTACTCCTACAATGAGCAGTTCTTC.